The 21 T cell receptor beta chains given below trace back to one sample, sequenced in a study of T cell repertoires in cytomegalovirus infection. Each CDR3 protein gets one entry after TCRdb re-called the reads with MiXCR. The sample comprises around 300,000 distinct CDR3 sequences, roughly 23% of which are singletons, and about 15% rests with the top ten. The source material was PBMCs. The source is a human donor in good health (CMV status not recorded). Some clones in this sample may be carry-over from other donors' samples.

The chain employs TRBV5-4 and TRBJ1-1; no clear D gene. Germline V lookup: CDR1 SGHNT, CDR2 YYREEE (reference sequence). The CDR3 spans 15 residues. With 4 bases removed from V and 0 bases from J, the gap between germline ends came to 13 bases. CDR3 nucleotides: TGTGCCAGCAGCCCTATACTAGGGATGAACACTGAAGCTTTCTTT. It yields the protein CASSPILGMNTEAFF. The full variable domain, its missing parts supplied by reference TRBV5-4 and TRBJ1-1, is ETGVTQSPTHLIKTRGQQVTLRCSSQSGHNTVSWYQQALGQGPQFIFQYYREEENGRGNFPPRFSGLQFPNYSSELNVNALELDDSALYLCASSPILGMNTEAFFGQGTRLTVV.

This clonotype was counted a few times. CDR3 region: CASSLRPSGKAHEQYF. In nucleotides, the CDR3 is TGTGCCAGTAGTCTACGCCCTAGCGGGAAGGCCCACGAGCAGTACTTC. V gene TRBV19 combines with J gene TRBJ2-7; TRBD2 agrees at 9 bases. Germline-derived CDR1 and CDR2 are LNHDA and SQIVND (reference sequence). The CDR3 covers 16 residues. V shed 5 bases, J shed 5 bases, and the junction held 13 bases outside the gene matches.

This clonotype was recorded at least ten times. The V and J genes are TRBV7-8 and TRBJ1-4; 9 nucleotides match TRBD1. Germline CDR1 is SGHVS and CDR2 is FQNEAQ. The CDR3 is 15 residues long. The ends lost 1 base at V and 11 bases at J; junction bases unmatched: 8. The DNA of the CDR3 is TGTGCCAGCAGCTTAGTAGCCGGGACAGGGCGGAAACTGTTTTTT. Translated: CASSLVAGTGRKLFF.

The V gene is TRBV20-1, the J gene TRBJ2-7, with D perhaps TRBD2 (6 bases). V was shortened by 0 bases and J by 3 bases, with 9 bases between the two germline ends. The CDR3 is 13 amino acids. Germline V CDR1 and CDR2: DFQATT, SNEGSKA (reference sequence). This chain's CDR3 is CSARDAGNYEQYF. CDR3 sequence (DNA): TGCAGTGCTAGAGATGCGGGGAACTACGAGCAGTACTTC.

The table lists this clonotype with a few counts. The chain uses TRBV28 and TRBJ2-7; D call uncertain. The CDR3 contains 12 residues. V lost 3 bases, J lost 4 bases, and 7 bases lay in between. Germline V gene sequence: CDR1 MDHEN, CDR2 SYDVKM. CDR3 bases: TGTGCCAGCAGTTTCCCCGGGTACGAGCAGTACTTC. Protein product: CASSFPGYEQYF.

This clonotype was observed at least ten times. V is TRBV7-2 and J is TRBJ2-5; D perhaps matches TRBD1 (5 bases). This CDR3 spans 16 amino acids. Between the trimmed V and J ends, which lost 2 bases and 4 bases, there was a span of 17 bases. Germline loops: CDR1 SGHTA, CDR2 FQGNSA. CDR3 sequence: CASSLTPTAPSETQYF. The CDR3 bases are TGTGCCAGCAGCTTAACCCCGACAGCCCCGTCAGAGACCCAGTACTTC.

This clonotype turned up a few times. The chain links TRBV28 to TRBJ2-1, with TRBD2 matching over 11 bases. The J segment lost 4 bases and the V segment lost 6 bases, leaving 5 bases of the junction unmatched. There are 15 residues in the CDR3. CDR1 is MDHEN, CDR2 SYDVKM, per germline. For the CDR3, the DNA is TGTGCCAGCAGCCCTAGCGGGGGGATTTACAATGAGCAGTTCTTC. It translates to CASSPSGGIYNEQFF.

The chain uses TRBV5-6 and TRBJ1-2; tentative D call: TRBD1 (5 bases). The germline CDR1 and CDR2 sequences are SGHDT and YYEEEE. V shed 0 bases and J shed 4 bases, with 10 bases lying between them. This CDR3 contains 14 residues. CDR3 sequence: CASSLAGVPYGYTF. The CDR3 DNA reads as TGTGCCAGCAGCTTGGCGGGGGTCCCCTATGGCTACACCTTC.

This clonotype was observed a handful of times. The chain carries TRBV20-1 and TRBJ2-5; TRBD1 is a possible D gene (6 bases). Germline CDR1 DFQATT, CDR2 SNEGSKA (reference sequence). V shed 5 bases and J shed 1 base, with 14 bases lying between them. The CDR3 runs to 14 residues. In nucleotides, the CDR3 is TGCAGTGCTCCGGACCCAGGGGCCCAAGAGACCCAGTACTTC. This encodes CSAPDPGAQETQYF.

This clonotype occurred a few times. The CDR3 here is CASSQLRTANTEAFF. CDR3 nucleotide sequence: TGTGCCAGCAGCCAACTTAGGACGGCTAACACTGAAGCTTTCTTT. This chain joins TRBV14 and TRBJ1-1; D remains ambiguous. This CDR3 has 15 amino acids. Germline lookup yields CDR1 SGHDN and CDR2 FVKESK. Trimming pared 2 bases from V and 2 bases from J, leaving 12 bases between. The variable domain in full, with the rest retrieved from reference TRBV14 and TRBJ1-1, is EAGVTQFPSHSVIEKGQTVTLRCDPISGHDNLYWYRRVMGKEIKFLLHFVKESKQDESGMPNNRFLAERTGGTYSTLKVQPAELEDSGVYFCASSQLRTANTEAFFGQGTRLTVV.

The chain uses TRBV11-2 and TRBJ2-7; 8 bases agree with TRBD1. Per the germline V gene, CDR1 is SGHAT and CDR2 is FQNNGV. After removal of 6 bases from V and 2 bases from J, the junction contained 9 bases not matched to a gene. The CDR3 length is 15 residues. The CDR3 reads CASRRLTGVAYEQYF. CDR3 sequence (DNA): TGTGCCAGCAGGCGCCTGACAGGGGTTGCCTACGAGCAGTACTTC.

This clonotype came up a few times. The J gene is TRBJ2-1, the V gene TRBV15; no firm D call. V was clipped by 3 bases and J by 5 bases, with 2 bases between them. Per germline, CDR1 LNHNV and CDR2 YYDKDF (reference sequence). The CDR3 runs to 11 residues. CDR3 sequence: CATSRNNEQFF. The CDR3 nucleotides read TGTGCCACCAGCAGGAACAATGAGCAGTTCTTC. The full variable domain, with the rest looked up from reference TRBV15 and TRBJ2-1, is DAMVIQNPRYQVTQFGKPVTLSCSQTLNHNVMYWYQQKSSQAPKLLFHYYDKDFNNEADTPDNFQSRRPNTSFCFLDIRSPGLGDTAMYLCATSRNNEQFFGPGTRLTVL.

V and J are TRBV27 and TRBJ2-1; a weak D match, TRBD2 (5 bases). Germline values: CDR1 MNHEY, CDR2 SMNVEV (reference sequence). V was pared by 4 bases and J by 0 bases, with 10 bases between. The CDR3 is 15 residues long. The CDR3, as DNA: TGTGCCAGCAGTTCCCCGGGGAGCTCCTACAATGAGCAGTTCTTC. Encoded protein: CASSSPGSSYNEQFF.

DNA for the CDR3: TGTGCCAGCACTACACAGGGGGCTCTCTACGAGCAGTACTTC. It translates to CASTTQGALYEQYF. This rearrangement joins TRBV6-1 to TRBJ2-7; 9 positions agree with TRBD1. In germline, CDR1 is MNHNS, CDR2 SASEGT. V lost 7 bases to trimming and J lost 3 bases; unmatched junction nucleotides: 7. This CDR3 comprises 14 residues.

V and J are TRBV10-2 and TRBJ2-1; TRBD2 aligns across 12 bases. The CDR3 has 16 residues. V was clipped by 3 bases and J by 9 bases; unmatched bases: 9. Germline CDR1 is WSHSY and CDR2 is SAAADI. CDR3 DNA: TGCGCCAGCAGTGATTCTGGACTAGCGGGGAAATCTGAGCAGTTCTTC. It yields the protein CASSDSGLAGKSEQFF.

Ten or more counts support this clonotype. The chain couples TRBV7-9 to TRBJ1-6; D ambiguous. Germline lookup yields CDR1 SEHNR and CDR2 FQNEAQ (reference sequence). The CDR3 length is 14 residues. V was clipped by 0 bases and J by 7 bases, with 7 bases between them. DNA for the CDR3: TGTGCCAGCAGCTTAGCAGGAAAAAATTCACCCCTCCACTTT. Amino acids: CASSLAGKNSPLHF.

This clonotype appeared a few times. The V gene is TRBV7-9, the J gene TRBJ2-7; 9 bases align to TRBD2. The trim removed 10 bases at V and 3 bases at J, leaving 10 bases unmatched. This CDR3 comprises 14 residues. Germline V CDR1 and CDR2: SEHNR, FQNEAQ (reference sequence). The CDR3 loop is CATSASGRNYEQYF. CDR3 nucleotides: TGTGCCACATCGGCGAGCGGGAGGAACTACGAGCAGTACTTC.

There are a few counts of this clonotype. CDR3 sequence reads: CSARGQGGGEKLFF. CDR3 in DNA: TGCAGTGCTAGAGGACAGGGGGGAGGTGAAAAACTGTTTTTT. V and J are TRBV20-1 and TRBJ1-4, with 9 bases matching TRBD1. With V trimmed by 1 base and J by 7 bases, 4 bases remained unmatched. Germline V gene sequence: CDR1 DFQATT, CDR2 SNEGSKA (reference sequence). The length of the CDR3 is 14 residues.

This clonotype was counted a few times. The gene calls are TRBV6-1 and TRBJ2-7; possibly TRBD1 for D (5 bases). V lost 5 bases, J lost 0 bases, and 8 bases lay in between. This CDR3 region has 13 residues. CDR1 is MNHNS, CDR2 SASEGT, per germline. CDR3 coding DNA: TGTGCCAGCAGTCAGGGCCTCTCCTACGAGCAGTACTTC. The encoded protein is CASSQGLSYEQYF.

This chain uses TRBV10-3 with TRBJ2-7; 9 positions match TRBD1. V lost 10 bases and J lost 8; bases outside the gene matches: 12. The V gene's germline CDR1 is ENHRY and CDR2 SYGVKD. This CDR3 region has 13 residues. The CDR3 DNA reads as TGTGCCAGCGCCCAGGAGGACAGGGGCAAGCAGTACTTC. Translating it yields CASAQEDRGKQYF.

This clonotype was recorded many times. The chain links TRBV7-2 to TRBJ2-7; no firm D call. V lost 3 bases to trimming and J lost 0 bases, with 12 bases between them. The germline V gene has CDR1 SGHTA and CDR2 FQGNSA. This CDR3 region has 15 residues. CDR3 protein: CASSLFPWSSYEQYF. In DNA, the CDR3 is TGTGCCAGCAGCTTGTTCCCCTGGAGCTCCTACGAGCAGTACTTC.